This T cell receptor beta chain was obtained from a study of blood T cell repertoires in COVID-19. Across the whole study: Italy, Spain and the United States were the sources of the convalescent and acute COVID-19 samples. PBMCs, B-cell-depleted T cells, or T cells provided the cDNA or gDNA that made up the material.

Source study methods: Amplification with reference gene primers provided the estimates of nucleated cell counts. Using immunoSEQ multiplex PCR, the repertoire was profiled, and TCRdb retains in-frame clones only, with some absent. Clone size and V and J calls were adopted from that table, with D and trimming inferred from the DNA. In the table there are fewer than 20,000 clones, about nine tenths of which are singletons. By share, this clone counts as medium-sized. The CDR3 runs 16 residues. Sequencing used peripheral blood. The sequence derives from a human donor in a cohort sampled during active COVID-19. The chain employs TRBV21-1 and TRBJ2-2; the DNA was not compared with TRBD2, the D call given in the table. TRBV21-1 is a pseudogene locus. CDR3 bases: TGTGCCAGCAGCCTTAGCGGGAGGGTTGGCACCGGGGAGCTGTTTTTT. Its protein is CASSLSGRVGTGELFF.